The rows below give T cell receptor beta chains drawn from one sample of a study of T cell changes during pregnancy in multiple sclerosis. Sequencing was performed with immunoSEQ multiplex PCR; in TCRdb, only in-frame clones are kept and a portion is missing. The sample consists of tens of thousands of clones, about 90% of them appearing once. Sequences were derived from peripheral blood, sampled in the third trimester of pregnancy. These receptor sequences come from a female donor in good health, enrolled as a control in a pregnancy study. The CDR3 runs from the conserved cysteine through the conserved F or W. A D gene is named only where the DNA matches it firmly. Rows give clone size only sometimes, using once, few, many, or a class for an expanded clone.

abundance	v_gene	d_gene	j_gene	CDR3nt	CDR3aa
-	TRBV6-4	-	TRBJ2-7	TGTGCCAGCAGTACCAGGTTAGGTTACGAGCAGTACTTC	CASSTRLGYEQYF
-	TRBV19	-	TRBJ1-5	TGTGCCAGTAGTATCCCCGGCAATCAGCCCCAGCATTTT	CASSIPGNQPQHF
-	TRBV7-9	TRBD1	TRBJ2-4	TGTGCCAGCAGCTTACGAGGGACAGGGGTATTAGCCAAAAACATTCAGTACTTC	CASSLRGTGVLAKNIQYF
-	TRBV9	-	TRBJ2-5	TGTGCCAGCAGCGCCGGGTTGAATCAAGAGACCCAGTACTTC	CASSAGLNQETQYF
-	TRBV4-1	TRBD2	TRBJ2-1	TGCGCCAGCAGCCTAGTAACCGGGACTAGCGGGAACAATGAGCAGTTCTTC	CASSLVTGTSGNNEQFF
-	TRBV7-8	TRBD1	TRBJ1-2	TGTGCCAGCATAGACAGGGTTAATGGCTACACCTTC	CASIDRVNGYTF
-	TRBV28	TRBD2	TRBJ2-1	TGTGCCAGCAGTTTTAAGGCGGGAGGGCGTAATGAGCAGTTCTTC	CASSFKAGGRNEQFF
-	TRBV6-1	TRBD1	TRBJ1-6	TGTGCCAGCAGGGGGACAGCTAATTCACCCCTCCACTTT	CASRGTANSPLHF
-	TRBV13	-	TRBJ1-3	TGTGCCAGCAGCCTTATCTCTGGAAACACCATATATTTT	CASSLISGNTIYF
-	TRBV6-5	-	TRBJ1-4	TGTGCCACCTCGACAGACCCAGCAACTAATGAAAAACTGTTTTTT	CATSTDPATNEKLFF
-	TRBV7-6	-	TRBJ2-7	TGTGCCAGCAGCTTAACGAGGGCCTCTGAGCAGTACTTC	CASSLTRASEQYF
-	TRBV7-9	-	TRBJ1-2	TGTGCCAGCAGCCCAGGCCCAGGGTATGGCTACACCTTC	CASSPGPGYGYTF
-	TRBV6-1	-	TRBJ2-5	TGTGCCAGCACTCTCGGACAGAAGCAAGAGACCCAGTACTTC	CASTLGQKQETQYF
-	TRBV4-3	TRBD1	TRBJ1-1	TGCGCCAGCAGACAGGTGTTCGGGACAGGGAACACTGAAGCTTTCTTT	CASRQVFGTGNTEAFF
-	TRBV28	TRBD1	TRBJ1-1	TGTGCCAGCACCAGACAGGGGCCTGAAGCTTTCTTT	CASTRQGPEAFF
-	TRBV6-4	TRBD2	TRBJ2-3	TGTGCCAGCAGTTCCGGGACTAGCGGAAGCACAGATACGCAGTATTTT	CASSSGTSGSTDTQYF
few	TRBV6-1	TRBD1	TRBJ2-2	TGTGCCAGCAGTGGCCCAGGGGGCAACGGGGAGCTGTTTTTT	CASSGPGGNGELFF
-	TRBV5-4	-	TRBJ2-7	TGTGCCAGCAGCTTGACAGATTACGAGCAGTACTTC	CASSLTDYEQYF
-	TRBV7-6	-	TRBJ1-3	TGTGCCAGCAGCTTAGCGCAGGGTTTAGCTGGAAACACCATATATTTT	CASSLAQGLAGNTIYF
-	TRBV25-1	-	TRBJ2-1	TGTGCCAGCTCCCGACAGATCTCCTACAATGAGCAGTTCTTC	CASSRQISYNEQFF
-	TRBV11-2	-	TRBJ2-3	TGTGCCAGCATCCCCCGAGCCTCGAACACAGATACGCAGTATTTT	CASIPRASNTDTQYF
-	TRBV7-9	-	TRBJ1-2	TGTGCCAGCAGCTTAGAGGGGGTCAATGGCTACACCTTC	CASSLEGVNGYTF
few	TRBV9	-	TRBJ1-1	TGTGCCAGCAGCCCATGGGAGGTGAACACTGAAGCTTTCTTT	CASSPWEVNTEAFF
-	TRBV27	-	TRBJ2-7	TGTGCCAGCAGGGGGCAACGGGCCTACGAGCAGTACTTC	CASRGQRAYEQYF
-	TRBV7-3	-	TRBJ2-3	TGTGCCAGCAGCGCGCAACCAACTACCCTGAGCACAGATACGCAGTATTTT	CASSAQPTTLSTDTQYF
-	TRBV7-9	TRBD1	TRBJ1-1	TGTGCCAGCAGCTTAAGGGGGCTTTCCGCTTTCTTT	CASSLRGLSAFF
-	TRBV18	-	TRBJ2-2	TGTGCCAGCTCACACGGTCCCCTAACCTCCGCCGGGGAGCTGTTTTTT	CASSHGPLTSAGELFF
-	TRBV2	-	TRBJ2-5	TGTGCCAGCACCGAAACTAGACCGCCTCAAGAGACCCAGTACTTC	CASTETRPPQETQYF
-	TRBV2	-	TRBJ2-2	TGTGCCAGCACTGTGATAGCCGCTGGGGAGCTGTTTTTT	CASTVIAAGELFF
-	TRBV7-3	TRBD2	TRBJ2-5	TGTGCCAGCAGTACTAGCGGGGGGCTTCAAGAGACCCAGTACTTC	CASSTSGGLQETQYF
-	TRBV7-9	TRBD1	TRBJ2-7	TGTGCCAGCAGCTTCCAGGGGGCCATCTACGAGCAGTACTTC	CASSFQGAIYEQYF
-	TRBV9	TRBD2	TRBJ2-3	TGTGCCAGCAGCGTCAGTAGCGGGGGGAGCACAGATACGCAGTATTTT	CASSVSSGGSTDTQYF
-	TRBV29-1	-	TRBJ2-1	TGCAGCGTCGGCTCAGGCCGCGATGAGCAGTTCTTC	CSVGSGRDEQFF
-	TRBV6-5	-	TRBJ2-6	TGTGCCAGCAGTTTGACCAGGATCTCTGGGGCCAACGTCCTGACTTTC	CASSLTRISGANVLTF
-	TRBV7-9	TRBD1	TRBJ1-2	TGTGCCAGCAGCTTAGAAGGGGGCAGTAACTATGGCTACACCTTC	CASSLEGGSNYGYTF